A selection of T cell receptor beta chains follows, all from one sample in a study of blood T cell repertoires in COVID-19. TCRdb keeps only in-frame clones here, not all; method: immunoSEQ multiplex PCR. The data show 200,000 to 250,000 clones, around 84% seen once. Material for sequencing was peripheral blood. These receptors all come from a young man with active or convalescent COVID-19. The CDR3 runs from the conserved cysteine through the conserved F or W. A D gene is named only where the DNA matches it firmly. Not all rows give a size; the values are once, few, many and, for expanded clones, a class.

J: TRBJ2-7
D: TRBD2
V: TRBV6-5
size: few
CDR3: CASTAGSYEQYF
DNA: TGTGCCAGCACAGCGGGGTCCTACGAGCAGTACTTC

J: TRBJ1-5
D: -
V: TRBV28
size: -
CDR3: CASRGWGGVQPQHF
DNA: TGTGCCAGCAGAGGATGGGGGGGGGTCCAGCCCCAGCATTTT

J: TRBJ2-1
D: -
V: TRBV6-5
size: -
CDR3: CASSYSEGYNEQFF
DNA: TGTGCCAGCAGTTACTCGGAGGGATACAATGAGCAGTTCTTC

J: TRBJ2-7
D: -
V: TRBV4-3
size: -
CDR3: CASSRQVGDYEQYF
DNA: TGCGCCAGCAGTAGACAGGTGGGGGACTACGAGCAGTACTTC

J: TRBJ2-3
D: -
V: TRBV4-3
size: -
CDR3: CASSQEPTGVPRYF
DNA: TGCGCCAGCAGCCAAGAACCCACGGGAGTACCCCGGTATTTT

J: TRBJ1-4
D: -
V: TRBV12-3/TRBV12-4
size: -
CDR3: CASRNEVEKLFF
DNA: TGTGCCAGCAGAAATGAGGTTGAAAAACTGTTTTTT

J: TRBJ1-6
D: -
V: TRBV30
size: -
CDR3: CAWSQGGGSYNSPLHF
DNA: TGTGCCTGGAGTCAAGGGGGAGGGTCCTATAATTCACCCCTCCACTTT

J: TRBJ1-1
D: TRBD1
V: TRBV6-6
size: -
CDR3: CASSYSWTGPTEAFF
DNA: TGTGCCAGCAGTTACTCCTGGACAGGGCCCACTGAAGCTTTCTTT

J: TRBJ1-1
D: TRBD1
V: TRBV18
size: once
CDR3: CASSPPTGDDTEAFF
DNA: TGTGCCAGCTCACCACCGACAGGGGATGACACTGAAGCTTTCTTT

J: TRBJ2-7
D: TRBD2
V: TRBV6-2/TRBV6-3
size: -
CDR3: CASSPPGLGTYEQYF
DNA: TGTGCCAGCAGTCCGCCGGGACTAGGGACCTACGAGCAGTACTTC

J: TRBJ1-6
D: -
V: TRBV27
size: -
CDR3: CASTSGIASPLHF
DNA: TGTGCCAGCACTTCGGGAATTGCCTCACCCCTCCACTTT

J: TRBJ1-1
D: -
V: TRBV27
size: -
CDR3: CASSAVRNTEAFF
DNA: TGTGCCAGCAGTGCCGTCAGGAACACTGAAGCTTTCTTT

J: TRBJ2-1
D: TRBD1
V: TRBV18
size: few
CDR3: CASSPTGGLVNEQFF
DNA: TGTGCCAGCTCACCGACAGGGGGACTCGTCAATGAGCAGTTCTTC

J: TRBJ2-7
D: -
V: TRBV6-2/TRBV6-3
size: -
CDR3: CASSYLPPRGASSYEQYF
DNA: TGTGCCAGCAGTTACCTCCCCCCCCGGGGGGCCAGCTCCTACGAGCAGTACTTC

J: TRBJ2-5
D: -
V: TRBV7-9
size: -
CDR3: CASSLTPTNQETQYF
DNA: TGTGCCAGCAGCTTAACACCAACAAACCAAGAGACCCAGTACTTC

J: TRBJ2-5
D: -
V: TRBV10-3
size: few
CDR3: CAINRDGSGETQYF
DNA: TGTGCCATCAATAGAGACGGGTCGGGAGAGACCCAGTACTTC

J: TRBJ1-1
D: -
V: TRBV6-5
size: few
CDR3: CASSYSRWDTGLEAFF
DNA: TGTGCCAGCAGTTACTCGAGGTGGGACACGGGGCTTGAAGCTTTCTTT

J: TRBJ1-1
D: TRBD1
V: TRBV24-1
size: -
CDR3: CATSGGTGETEAFF
DNA: TGTGCCACCAGTGGCGGGACAGGGGAGACTGAAGCTTTCTTT

J: TRBJ2-5
D: TRBD1
V: TRBV18
size: once
CDR3: CASSPQGEETQYF
DNA: TGTGCCAGCTCACCCCAGGGGGAAGAGACCCAGTACTTC

J: TRBJ2-2
D: TRBD2
V: TRBV7-9
size: -
CDR3: CASSLRREGGELFF
DNA: TGTGCCAGCAGCTTACGACGGGAGGGTGGGGAGCTGTTTTTT

J: TRBJ1-5
D: -
V: TRBV4-1
size: -
CDR3: CASSQEAGWQPQHF
DNA: TGCGCCAGCAGCCAGGAGGCAGGATGGCAGCCCCAGCATTTT

J: TRBJ1-5
D: -
V: TRBV7-9
size: once
CDR3: CASSLGRSNQPQHF
DNA: TGTGCCAGCAGCTTGGGCCGTAGCAATCAGCCCCAGCATTTT

J: TRBJ2-3
D: TRBD1
V: TRBV10-3
size: few
CDR3: CAISGSQGQGSFDTQYF
DNA: TGTGCCATCAGTGGGTCCCAGGGACAGGGAAGTTTTGATACGCAGTATTTT

J: TRBJ2-3
D: -
V: TRBV7-2
size: few
CDR3: CASSLLAGTDTQYF
DNA: TGTGCCAGCAGCTTATTAGCCGGCACAGATACGCAGTATTTT

J: TRBJ1-2
D: TRBD1
V: TRBV12-3/TRBV12-4
size: few
CDR3: CASSGTGVYGYTF
DNA: TGTGCCAGCAGCGGGACAGGGGTCTATGGCTACACCTTC

J: TRBJ2-3
D: TRBD1
V: TRBV4-1
size: once
CDR3: CASSQGRSGTGKTDTQYF
DNA: TGCGCCAGCAGCCAAGGACGTTCCGGGACAGGAAAGACAGATACGCAGTATTTT

J: TRBJ2-1
D: TRBD1
V: TRBV19
size: -
CDR3: CASSNHNPGGQFSYNEQFF
DNA: TGTGCCAGTAGTAACCATAACCCAGGGGGTCAATTCTCCTACAATGAGCAGTTCTTC

J: TRBJ1-2
D: TRBD1
V: TRBV5-8
size: -
CDR3: CASSLADGQGGYTF
DNA: TGTGCCAGCAGCTTGGCCGACGGACAGGGGGGCTACACCTTC

J: TRBJ1-1
D: -
V: TRBV7-9
size: -
CDR3: CASSLVQEAFF
DNA: TGTGCCAGCAGCTTAGTCCAAGAAGCTTTCTTT

J: TRBJ2-7
D: -
V: TRBV19
size: -
CDR3: CASSIVTGSPYEQYF
DNA: TGTGCCAGTAGTATCGTTACCGGGAGCCCCTACGAGCAGTACTTC

J: TRBJ1-4
D: -
V: TRBV6-5
size: -
CDR3: CASSYSTGVAEKLFF
DNA: TGTGCCAGCAGTTACTCGACGGGGGTGGCTGAAAAACTGTTTTTT

J: TRBJ1-5
D: TRBD1
V: TRBV19
size: -
CDR3: CASNLPQGPQPQHF
DNA: TGTGCCAGTAACCTGCCACAGGGGCCTCAGCCCCAGCATTTT

J: TRBJ2-1
D: -
V: TRBV19
size: -
CDR3: CASREFGNNEQFF
DNA: TGTGCCAGTAGGGAGTTTGGAAACAATGAGCAGTTCTTC

J: TRBJ2-7
D: TRBD1
V: TRBV19
size: -
CDR3: CASSIVAGTGEHEQYF
DNA: TGTGCCAGTAGTATAGTGGCCGGGACAGGGGAACACGAGCAGTACTTC

J: TRBJ2-2
D: TRBD2
V: TRBV5-6
size: -
CDR3: CASSYGLAGNTGELFF
DNA: TGTGCCAGCAGCTACGGACTAGCGGGGAACACCGGGGAGCTGTTTTTT

J: TRBJ2-7
D: TRBD2
V: TRBV11-2
size: -
CDR3: CASSRGTSGSGEQYF
DNA: TGTGCCAGCAGCCGCGGGACTAGCGGGAGTGGTGAGCAGTACTTC

J: TRBJ2-7
D: TRBD1
V: TRBV5-1
size: -
CDR3: CASSYRDRNYEQYF
DNA: TGCGCCAGCAGCTACCGGGACAGAAACTACGAGCAGTACTTC

J: TRBJ1-4
D: -
V: TRBV12-3/TRBV12-4
size: -
CDR3: CASSAGQNEKLFF
DNA: TGTGCCAGCAGTGCCGGACAGAATGAAAAACTGTTTTTT

J: TRBJ1-2
D: -
V: TRBV6-5
size: -
CDR3: CASGDSRRAGYTF
DNA: TGTGCCAGTGGGGATTCACGGAGGGCTGGCTACACCTTC

J: TRBJ2-3
D: TRBD1
V: TRBV19
size: -
CDR3: CASSIGQGGTDTQYF
DNA: TGTGCCAGTAGTATCGGACAGGGAGGAACAGATACGCAGTATTTT

J: TRBJ1-3
D: -
V: TRBV12-3/TRBV12-4
size: -
CDR3: CASSLLNTIYF
DNA: TGTGCCAGCAGTTTACTGAACACCATATATTTT

J: TRBJ2-5
D: -
V: TRBV5-4
size: -
CDR3: CASSLAMGETQYF
DNA: TGTGCCAGCAGCTTGGCCATGGGCGAGACCCAGTACTTC

J: TRBJ2-7
D: TRBD2
V: TRBV7-9
size: -
CDR3: CASTPVTGTSGGVDQYF
DNA: TGTGCCAGCACACCCGTCACCGGGACTAGCGGGGGGGTGGATCAGTACTTC

J: TRBJ1-2
D: -
V: TRBV30
size: -
CDR3: CAWSVHPGHYGYTF
DNA: TGTGCCTGGAGTGTACATCCGGGTCACTATGGCTACACCTTC

J: TRBJ1-2
D: -
V: TRBV28
size: -
CDR3: CASSPQVQGIYGYTF
DNA: TGTGCCAGCAGTCCTCAAGTGCAGGGGATTTATGGCTACACCTTC

J: TRBJ2-7
D: TRBD1
V: TRBV9
size: -
CDR3: CASSRGTGISYEQYF
DNA: TGTGCCAGCAGCAGGGGGACAGGGATTAGTTACGAGCAGTACTTC